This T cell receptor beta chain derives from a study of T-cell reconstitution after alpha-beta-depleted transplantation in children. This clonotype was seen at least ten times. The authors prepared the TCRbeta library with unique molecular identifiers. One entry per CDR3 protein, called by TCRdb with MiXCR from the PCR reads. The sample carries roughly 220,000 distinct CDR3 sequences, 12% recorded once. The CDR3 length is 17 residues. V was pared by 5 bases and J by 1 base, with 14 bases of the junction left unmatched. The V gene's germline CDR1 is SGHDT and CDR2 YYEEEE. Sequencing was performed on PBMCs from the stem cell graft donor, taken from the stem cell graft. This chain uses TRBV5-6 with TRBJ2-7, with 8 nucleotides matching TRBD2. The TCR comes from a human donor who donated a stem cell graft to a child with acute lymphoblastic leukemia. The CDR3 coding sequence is TGTGCCAGCAGGAAATATACTAGCGGTTTTACTTCCTACGAGCAGTACTTC. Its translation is CASRKYTSGFTSYEQYF.